A single sample is the source of the 13 T cell receptor beta chains below, sequenced in a study of blood T cell repertoires in COVID-19. Data came from immunoSEQ multiplex PCR; TCRdb stores just in-frame clones and leaves some out. The sample holds fewer than 350,000 clones; around nine tenths are singletons and the top ten take 1%. Sequencing input: PBMCs or T cells enriched from blood (not recorded which). The receptors derive from a woman between 25 and 40 years old who had been exposed to COVID-19.

V gene TRBV7-9 combines with J gene TRBJ2-5, with D perhaps TRBD1 (6 bases). Germline loops: CDR1 SEHNR, CDR2 FQNEAQ (reference sequence). Trimming left V 2 bases short and J 0 bases short, with 7 bases between. The CDR3 runs 14 residues. The CDR3 DNA follows: TGTGCCAGCAGCTTAAGGACAGACCAAGAGACCCAGTACTTC. The encoded protein is CASSLRTDQETQYF.

This chain connects TRBV10-2 to TRBJ1-6; D remains unclear. The germline V and J ends were trimmed by 6 bases and 10 bases, with 25 bases remaining between them. The CDR3 consists of 17 residues. Germline CDR1 is WSHSY and CDR2 is SAAADI. Here the CDR3 reads CASSASSPGLSNSPLHF. CDR3 DNA sequence: TGCGCCAGCAGCGCAAGCTCTCCGGGGTTAAGCAACTCACCCCTCCACTTT.

This chain uses TRBV5-1 with TRBJ2-6, with TRBD2 matching 10 bases. This CDR3 comprises 19 residues. Germline V gene sequence: CDR1 SGHRS, CDR2 YFSETQ. With 3 bases clipped from V and 0 bases from J, the junction kept 9 bases outside the gene matches. The CDR3 sequence is CASSSLLAGLRSGANVLTF. The CDR3 DNA sequence: TGCGCCAGCAGCTCCCTACTAGCGGGACTACGCTCTGGGGCCAACGTCCTGACTTTC. The full variable domain, completed using reference TRBV5-1 and TRBJ2-6, is KAGVTQTPRYLIKTRGQQVTLSCSPISGHRSVSWYQQTPGQGLQFLFEYFSETQRNKGNFPGRFSGRQFSNSRSEMNVSTLELGDSALYLCASSSLLAGLRSGANVLTFGAGSRLTVL.

This sequence joins TRBV7-8 and TRBJ1-6, with 7 bases aligning to TRBD1. V shed 1 base and J 7 bases; nucleotides not matched to a gene: 7. Germline CDR1 SGHVS, CDR2 FQNEAQ. CDR3 size: 16 residues. The CDR3 loop is CASSLVAQGENSPLHF. CDR3 nucleotide sequence: TGTGCCAGCAGCTTAGTCGCGCAGGGGGAGAATTCACCCCTCCACTTT.

V is TRBV24-1 and J is TRBJ1-5; no clear D. Germline values: CDR1 KGHDR, CDR2 SFDVKD. This CDR3 is built from 14 residues. The V end was cut by 6 bases, the J end by 0 bases, with 8 bases between. The DNA of the CDR3 is TGTGCCACCAGTCCGGGAAATAGCAATCAGCCCCAGCATTTT. This gives the protein CATSPGNSNQPQHF.

The chain employs TRBV28 and TRBJ2-1; 14 bases are a match to TRBD2. CDR1 and CDR2 (germline): MDHEN, SYDVKM. V shed 5 bases and J 2 bases; nucleotides not matched to a gene: 8. The CDR3 extends over 18 amino acids. CDR3 nucleotides: TGTGCCAGCAGTGCCGCGGGACTAGCGGGAGTAGCCTACAATGAGCAGTTCTTC. The encoded protein is CASSAAGLAGVAYNEQFF.

The chain links TRBV9 to TRBJ2-5; 9 nucleotides agree with TRBD1. V shed 0 bases and J 1 base; nucleotides not matched to a gene: 4. The germline V gene has CDR1 SGDLS and CDR2 YYNGEE. There are 16 residues in the CDR3. The DNA for the CDR3 is TGTGCCAGCAGCGTAGGAGGGACAGGGATCCAAGAGACCCAGTACTTC. It yields the protein CASSVGGTGIQETQYF. Combining the CDR3 with reference TRBV9 and TRBJ2-5 gives the whole variable domain DSGVTQTPKHLITATGQRVTLRCSPRSGDLSVYWYQQSLDQGLQFLIQYYNGEERAKGNILERFSAQQFPDLHSELNLSSLELGDSALYFCASSVGGTGIQETQYFGPGTRLLVL.

V usage is TRBV7-2 and J usage is TRBJ2-7; D not resolved. This CDR3 is 14 amino acids long. The germline gives CDR1 SGHTA, CDR2 FQGNSA. Trimming took off 5 bases at V and 1 base at J, with 12 bases between the two ends. CDR3 coding DNA: TGTGCCAGCAGCAGCGAGAAGGCGTCCTACGAGCAGTACTTC. Translating gives CASSSEKASYEQYF.

This sequence joins TRBV19 and TRBJ2-5; TRBD2 aligns across 12 bases. With V trimmed by 5 bases and J by 4 bases, 8 bases remained unmatched. CDR1 LNHDA and CDR2 SQIVND come from the germline V gene (reference sequence). This CDR3 has 16 amino acids. This chain's CDR3 is CASSLRLAGARETQYF. The DNA for the CDR3 is TGTGCCAGTAGTTTAAGACTAGCGGGAGCCCGAGAGACCCAGTACTTC.

The chain links TRBV4-2 to TRBJ1-6; unclear D gene. The CDR3 totals 18 residues. Germline-derived CDR1 and CDR2 are LGHNA and YNFKEQ. The V end was cut by 1 base, the J end by 2 bases, with 15 bases between. CDR3: CASSQGSMRTAYNSPLHF. CDR3 nucleotide sequence: TGTGCCAGCAGCCAAGGGTCAATGCGCACGGCCTATAATTCACCCCTCCACTTT.

V and J are TRBV28 and TRBJ2-7, with TRBD2 identical over 10 bases. V shed 6 bases and J 4 bases; nucleotides not matched to a gene: 18. Germline V lookup: CDR1 MDHEN, CDR2 SYDVKM. The CDR3 loop spans 18 amino acids. The CDR3 loop is CASSQSRWSSGSLYEQYF. The CDR3 nucleotides read TGTGCCAGCAGCCAGTCGCGGTGGTCTAGCGGGAGTTTATACGAGCAGTACTTC. Full variable domain (missing parts from reference TRBV28 and TRBJ2-7): DVKVTQSSRYLVKRTGEKVFLECVQDMDHENMFWYRQDPGLGLRLIYFSYDVKMKEKGDIPEGYSVSREKKERFSLILESASTNQTSMYLCASSQSRWSSGSLYEQYFGPGTRLTVT.

The V call is TRBV15, the J call TRBJ2-1, with D perhaps TRBD1 (5 bases). This CDR3 contains 11 residues. Looked up from germline, CDR1 is LNHNV and CDR2 is YYDKDF (reference sequence). Trimming left V 8 bases short and J 10 bases short, with 12 bases between. The CDR3 loop is CATAAGHEQFF. CDR3 sequence (DNA): TGTGCCACCGCGGCTGGACACGAGCAGTTCTTC.

V usage is TRBV2 and J usage is TRBJ2-7; the match to TRBD2 covers 7 bases. J gave up 2 bases and V 8 bases, and 6 bases lay outside the gene matches. Germline V lookup: CDR1 SNHLY, CDR2 FYNNEI. The CDR3 length is 13 residues. The DNA for the CDR3 is TGTGCCAGCTGTGGGGGGGATACCTACGAGCAGTACTTC. Protein: CASCGGDTYEQYF.